These 32 T cell receptor beta chains originate from one sample sequenced in a study of cytotoxic CD8 clonotypes in ibrutinib-treated CLL. The repertoire was sequenced with immunoSEQ multiplex PCR; TCRdb's copy has only in-frame clones and lacks some. The sample holds 150,000 or so clones; approximately 80% are singletons and the top ten take about 13%. The material was PBMCs, obtained after 12 months of ibrutinib treatment. The receptor source for this set is a human donor with chronic lymphocytic leukemia.

This chain uses TRBV7-6 with TRBJ2-3; the D is unclear. The CDR3 spans 15 residues. V was clipped by 1 base and J by 0 bases, with 8 bases between them. Germline V gene lookup returns CDR1 SGHVS and CDR2 FNYEAQ. The CDR3 loop is CASSLGRASTDTQYF. CDR3 in DNA: TGTGCCAGCAGCTTAGGTCGGGCTAGCACAGATACGCAGTATTTT.

This chain links TRBV10-3 with TRBJ2-5; D call uncertain. Germline V gene sequence: CDR1 ENHRY, CDR2 SYGVKD. Trimming removed 10 bases from V and 1 base from J, with 13 bases in between. This CDR3 comprises 13 residues. DNA for the CDR3: TGTGCCAGCTCAAGAGCATCCCAAGAGACCCAGTACTTC. Translating gives CASSRASQETQYF.

This sequence joins TRBV5-4 and TRBJ2-1; no clear D gene. The CDR3 consists of 12 residues. V was clipped by 3 bases and J by 5 bases, with 6 bases between them. Germline V gene lookup returns CDR1 SGHNT and CDR2 YYREEE (reference sequence). The CDR3, as DNA: TGTGCCAGCAGCTCGTGGAACAATGAGCAGTTCTTC. Amino acid sequence: CASSSWNNEQFF.

A single count supports this clone. The chain combines TRBV29-1 with TRBJ2-5; D call uncertain. This CDR3 has 14 amino acids. CDR1 is SQVTM, CDR2 ANQGSEA, per germline. The V gene lost 4 bases and the J gene lost 2 bases, with 14 bases spanning the gap. CDR3 region: CSVAPLQPQETQYF. DNA of the CDR3: TGCAGCGTTGCGCCGTTACAACCTCAAGAGACCCAGTACTTC.

About this clone itself: At one end, the junction sequence differs from germline, possibly due to a read error. V is TRBV11-2 and J is TRBJ2-7; 13 bases are a match to TRBD2. The germline CDR1 and CDR2 sequences are SGHAT and FQNNGV. The CDR3 covers 15 residues. The CDR3 region has the DNA TGTGCCAGCAGCCGAACTAGCGGGAGGGCCTATGAGCAGTACTTC. As protein: CASSRTSGRAYEQYF. Using reference TRBV11-2 and TRBJ2-7 for the parts outside the CDR3, the full variable domain is EAGVAQSPRYKIIEKRQSVAFWCNPISGHATLYWYQQILGQGPKLLIQFQNNGVVDDSQLPKDRFSAERLKGVDSTLKIQPAKLEDSAVYLCASSRTSGRAYEQYFGPGTRLTVT.

The J gene is TRBJ2-1, the V gene TRBV4-1; 10 bases match TRBD2. CDR1 and CDR2 from the germline V gene are MGHRA and YSYEKL. The CDR3 contains 16 residues. V shed 0 bases, J shed 1 base, and the junction held 0 bases outside the gene matches. DNA for the CDR3: TGCGCCAGCAGCCAAGAGACTAGCGGGTCCTACAATGAGCAGTTCTTC. It specifies CASSQETSGSYNEQFF.

The chain is built from TRBV2 and TRBJ1-5; D might be TRBD1 (5 bases). V was pared by 6 bases and J by 0 bases, with 21 bases between. CDR3 length equals 18 residues. Per germline, CDR1 SNHLY and CDR2 FYNNEI. CDR3 bases: TGTGCCAGCAGGGGTGTGGGACCGACACTGTATAGCAATCAGCCCCAGCATTTT. Translated, it gives CASRGVGPTLYSNQPQHF.

The rearrangement joins TRBV19 to TRBJ2-7, with 11 positions matching TRBD2. After removal of 3 bases from V and 5 bases from J, the junction contained 9 bases not matched to a gene. Per germline, CDR1 LNHDA and CDR2 SQIVND (reference sequence). The CDR3 covers 16 residues. CDR3 residues: CASSIRLAGYVDEQYF. CDR3 sequence (DNA): TGTGCCAGTAGTATTCGACTAGCGGGATACGTCGACGAGCAGTACTTC.

The rearrangement joins TRBV2 to TRBJ2-1, with D hard to call. The CDR3 loop spans 13 amino acids. The germline V and J ends were trimmed by 6 bases and 3 bases, with 9 bases remaining between them. The germline gives CDR1 SNHLY, CDR2 FYNNEI. CDR3: CASSAENYNEQFF. DNA of the CDR3: TGTGCCAGCAGCGCCGAGAACTACAATGAGCAGTTCTTC.

The chain links TRBV18 to TRBJ2-7; D is possibly TRBD2 (6 bases). Germline V CDR1 and CDR2: KGHSH, LQKENI. There are 15 residues in the CDR3. V lost 0 bases and J lost 0, with 9 bases in between. Here the CDR3 DNA reads TGTGCCAGCTCACCACCGACCGGGAGCTCCTACGAGCAGTACTTC. Amino acids: CASSPPTGSSYEQYF. The full variable domain, completed using reference TRBV18 and TRBJ2-7, is NAGVMQNPRHLVRRRGQEARLRCSPMKGHSHVYWYRQLPEEGLKFMVYLQKENIIDESGMPKERFSAEFPKEGPSILRIQQVVRGDSAAYFCASSPPTGSSYEQYFGPGTRLTVT.

A few counts support this clone. The V gene is TRBV7-2, the J gene TRBJ1-1; D unclear. From germline, CDR1 is SGHTA and CDR2 FQGNSA. V was clipped by 6 bases and J by 6 bases, with 11 bases between them. The CDR3 totals 12 residues. CDR3 residues: CASSLNKAEAFF. The CDR3 nucleotides are TGTGCCAGCAGTTTAAATAAAGCTGAAGCTTTCTTT. The whole variable domain, remainder taken from reference TRBV7-2 and TRBJ1-1, is GAGVSQSPSNKVTEKGKDVELRCDPISGHTALYWYRQSLGQGLEFLIYFQGNSAPDKSGLPSDRFSAERTGGSVSTLTIQRTQQEDSAVYLCASSLNKAEAFFGQGTRLTVV.

The rearrangement joins TRBV18 to TRBJ1-4, with D maybe TRBD1 (6 bases). V was trimmed by 3 bases and J by 6 bases, leaving 14 bases between them. The germline V gene has CDR1 KGHSH and CDR2 LQKENI. The CDR3 runs 15 residues. CDR3 loop: CASSPKQGGDEKLFF. In DNA form, the CDR3 reads TGTGCCAGCTCACCCAAACAGGGAGGGGATGAAAAACTGTTTTTT. The full variable domain, its missing parts supplied by reference TRBV18 and TRBJ1-4, is NAGVMQNPRHLVRRRGQEARLRCSPMKGHSHVYWYRQLPEEGLKFMVYLQKENIIDESGMPKERFSAEFPKEGPSILRIQQVVRGDSAAYFCASSPKQGGDEKLFFGSGTQLSVL.

The genes are TRBV5-8 and TRBJ2-7; 13 bases align to TRBD2. J was trimmed by 6 bases and V by 3 bases; bases with no gene match: 6. Germline CDR1 SGHTS, CDR2 YDEGEE. The CDR3 sequence is 15 residues long. CDR3 DNA sequence: TGTGCCAGCAGCTGGGGACTAGCGGGACTTCTCGAGCAGTACTTC. This gives the protein CASSWGLAGLLEQYF. The full variable domain, in which reference TRBV5-8 and TRBJ2-7 provide the parts outside the CDR3, is EAGVTQSPTHLIKTRGQQATLRCSPISGHTSVYWYQQALGLGLQFLLWYDEGEERNRGNFPPRFSGRQFPNYSSELNVNALELEDSALYLCASSWGLAGLLEQYFGPGTRLTVT.

V is TRBV7-2 and J is TRBJ2-4; TRBD2 matches at 7 bases. V lost 5 bases and J lost 6; bases outside the gene matches: 13. Per the germline V gene, CDR1 is SGHTA and CDR2 is FQGNSA. CDR3 length: 16 residues. CDR3 amino acids: CASSEASGTTANIQYF. The CDR3 coding sequence is TGTGCCAGCAGCGAAGCATCCGGGACTACTGCAAACATTCAGTACTTC.

Here the CDR3 DNA reads TGCAGCGTTGGGCGGCCGGGAATATACAATGAGCAGTTCTTC. This encodes CSVGRPGIYNEQFF. The gene calls are TRBV29-1 and TRBJ2-1; D perhaps matches TRBD2 (5 bases). The CDR3 spans 14 residues. Trimming shortened V by 4 bases and J by 4 bases, and 14 bases separated the two germline ends. CDR1 SQVTM and CDR2 ANQGSEA come from the germline V gene.

This rearrangement joins TRBV9 to TRBJ2-7, with TRBD1 identical over 7 bases. The V gene end was trimmed by 1 base and the J gene end by 1 base; junction bases not matched to a gene: 2. In germline, CDR1 is SGDLS, CDR2 YYNGEE. The CDR3 totals 14 residues. This chain's CDR3 is CASSVQGVSYEQYF. The CDR3, as DNA: TGTGCCAGCAGCGTACAGGGGGTGTCCTACGAGCAGTACTTC.

The chain joins TRBV23-1 to TRBJ2-4; TRBD2 might be the D (6 bases). TRBV23-1 qualifies as an ORF whose function is uncertain. V was pared by 4 bases and J by 6 bases, with 13 bases between. This CDR3 has 14 amino acids. The CDR3 region has the DNA TGCGCCAGCAGTCGTGGGGGGTTTGGAAACATTCAGTACTTC. Translation: CASSRGGFGNIQYF.

This chain joins TRBV30 and TRBJ2-5, with a tentative D call TRBD2 (5 bases). V gave up 3 bases and J gave up 7 bases, with 15 bases separating them. CDR1 and CDR2 (germline): GTSNPN, SVGIG (reference sequence). The CDR3 totals 13 residues. CDR3 protein: CAWSARGSLTQYF. The CDR3 DNA reads as TGTGCCTGGAGCGCCCGGGGATCGTTGACCCAGTACTTC.

This clone was seen just once. The J gene is TRBJ2-2, the V gene TRBV9; D is unresolved. V lost 4 bases, J lost 8 bases, and 12 bases lay in between. The germline V gene encodes CDR1 SGDLS and CDR2 YYNGEE. There are 13 residues in the CDR3. CDR3 region: CASSSRATGELFF. CDR3 DNA sequence: TGTGCCAGCAGCTCCCGAGCGACGGGGGAGCTGTTTTTT.

This chain uses TRBV11-2 with TRBJ1-2, with a tentative D call TRBD1 (6 bases). Trimming removed 5 bases from V and 2 bases from J, with 15 bases in between. This CDR3 comprises 15 residues. The germline gives CDR1 SGHAT, CDR2 FQNNGV. The CDR3 spells CASSHPSGTNYGYTF. CDR3 bases: TGTGCCAGCAGCCATCCCTCCGGGACAAACTATGGCTACACCTTC.

This clone has a handful of counts. The chain combines TRBV5-6 with TRBJ2-1, with unresolved D. Trimming stripped 4 bases from V and 5 bases from J, with 10 bases between. This CDR3 is 13 amino acids long. Germline loops: CDR1 SGHDT, CDR2 YYEEEE. The CDR3 protein is CASSLWSNNEQFF. The CDR3 DNA sequence: TGTGCCAGCAGCCTGTGGAGTAACAATGAGCAGTTCTTC. The variable domain in full, with the rest retrieved from reference TRBV5-6 and TRBJ2-1, is DAGVTQSPTHLIKTRGQQVTLRCSPKSGHDTVSWYQQALGQGPQFIFQYYEEEERQRGNFPDRFSGHQFPNYSSELNVNALLLGDSALYLCASSLWSNNEQFFGPGTRLTVL.

This clone was observed a handful of times. The chain is built from TRBV28 and TRBJ2-7; D might be TRBD1 (5 bases). Germline CDR1 MDHEN, CDR2 SYDVKM. The CDR3 is 14 amino acids. Trimming removed 6 bases at V and 6 bases at J, with 18 bases between. CDR3 nucleotide sequence: TGTGCCAGCAGATTCTCAGGGCCTCCTCGCGAGCAGTACTTC. Amino acid sequence: CASRFSGPPREQYF.

This chain connects TRBV9 to TRBJ2-7; D remains unclear. The germline V and J ends were trimmed by 0 bases and 3 bases, with 13 bases remaining between them. The CDR3 covers 15 residues. Germline CDR1 reads SGDLS; CDR2 reads YYNGEE. The CDR3 here is CASSVAEKPFYEQYF. The CDR3, as DNA: TGTGCCAGCAGCGTAGCTGAAAAGCCCTTCTACGAGCAGTACTTC. The entire variable domain, with the rest obtained from reference TRBV9 and TRBJ2-7, is as follows: DSGVTQTPKHLITATGQRVTLRCSPRSGDLSVYWYQQSLDQGLQFLIQYYNGEERAKGNILERFSAQQFPDLHSELNLSSLELGDSALYFCASSVAEKPFYEQYFGPGTRLTVT.

The chain recombines TRBV25-1 with TRBJ2-1; the D gene is possibly TRBD1 (5 bases). From germline, CDR1 is MGHDK and CDR2 SYGVNS. V dropped 5 bases and J dropped 8 bases, with 13 bases sitting between them. The CDR3 runs to 13 residues. CDR3 region: CASSPRQGHEQFF. The CDR3 DNA is TGTGCCAGCAGTCCCCGCCAGGGCCATGAGCAGTTCTTC.

This clone appeared a single time. This chain links TRBV7-2 with TRBJ1-2, with D unclear. The CDR3 length is 14 residues. The V gene lost 5 bases and the J gene lost 7 bases, with 17 bases spanning the gap. Germline assignment: CDR1 SGHTA and CDR2 FQGNSA. CDR3 nucleotides: TGTGCCAGCAGCAACACGTTTATGGCGGGTGGCTACACCTTC. This translates into CASSNTFMAGGYTF.

This sequence joins TRBV19 and TRBJ2-7, with D maybe TRBD1 (5 bases). The V end lost 6 bases, the J end lost 2 bases, and 14 bases lay between the germline ends. Germline V gene sequence: CDR1 LNHDA, CDR2 SQIVND (reference sequence). The CDR3 spans 14 residues. The CDR3 DNA reads TGTGCCAGTAGATCACAGGCGTTGACCTACGAGCAGTACTTC. It specifies CASRSQALTYEQYF.

This chain connects TRBV28 to TRBJ2-2; 7 bases are shared with TRBD1. Germline loops: CDR1 MDHEN, CDR2 SYDVKM. The CDR3 extends over 17 amino acids. Losses at the gene ends were 3 bases for V and 4 bases for J; bases not matched to a gene: 11. In DNA, the CDR3 is TGTGCCAGCAGTTTTCAGGGGGTCTCGACGAGCACCGGGGAGCTGTTTTTT. It yields the protein CASSFQGVSTSTGELFF.

V and J are TRBV7-3 and TRBJ2-1; the D is unclear. Germline V CDR1 and CDR2: SGHTA, FQGTGA. V was pared by 0 bases and J by 0 bases, with 6 bases between. This CDR3 spans 15 amino acids. CDR3 region: CASSLTRSSYNEQFF. DNA of the CDR3: TGTGCCAGCAGCTTAACGCGGAGCTCCTACAATGAGCAGTTCTTC.

The chain recombines TRBV2 with TRBJ1-2; D possibly corresponds to TRBD1 (6 bases). From germline, CDR1 is SNHLY and CDR2 FYNNEI. V shed 10 bases and J shed 7 bases, with 25 bases lying between them. The CDR3 spans 15 residues. Here the CDR3 DNA reads TGTGCCATTACTCCCGAGCCACGGGGGCAGGTTGGCTACACCTTC. Translated: CAITPEPRGQVGYTF. Looking up the rest from reference TRBV2 and TRBJ1-2 gives the full variable domain: EPEVTQTPSHQVTQMGQEVILRCVPISNHLYFYWYRQILGQKVEFLVSFYNNEISEKSEIFDDQFSVERPDGSNFTLKIRSTKLEDSAMYFCAITPEPRGQVGYTFGSGTRLTVV.

This chain links TRBV7-9 with TRBJ2-5; 11 nucleotides align to TRBD1. Germline lookup yields CDR1 SEHNR and CDR2 FQNEAQ (reference sequence). This CDR3 is built from 15 residues. V trimming: 5 bases; J trimming: 4 bases; junction bases outside the gene matches: 6. This CDR3 reads CASSPRTGGAETQYF. The CDR3 region has the DNA TGTGCCAGCAGCCCAAGGACAGGGGGCGCAGAGACCCAGTACTTC.

A single count supports this clone. The chain uses TRBV6-6 and TRBJ2-7; either TRBD1 or TRBD2 may fit D (5 bases each). Trimming removed 6 bases from V and 1 base from J, with 13 bases in between. Per the germline V gene, CDR1 is MNHNY and CDR2 is SVGAGI (reference sequence). The CDR3 sequence is 14 residues long. The CDR3 is CASRLRDRSYEQYF. The DNA for the CDR3 is TGTGCCAGCAGACTCCGGGACCGGTCCTACGAGCAGTACTTC.

This clone appeared a few times. The chain links TRBV6-6 to TRBJ1-5; 9 bases are shared with TRBD1. The CDR3 consists of 15 residues. The germline CDR1 and CDR2 sequences are MNHNY and SVGAGI (reference sequence). With 6 bases clipped from V and 2 bases from J, the junction kept 5 bases outside the gene matches. CDR3 protein: CASRPGQGGNQPQHF. The CDR3 DNA is TGTGCCAGCAGGCCGGGACAGGGAGGCAATCAGCCCCAGCATTTT.